This T cell receptor (beta chain) was sequenced during a study of naive and memory T cell subsets (dated by TCRdb to the late 2010s). As for the study more broadly: Sorted naive and memory T cell subsets from peripheral blood were analyzed in the study using a UMI-based, open-source pipeline for TCR alpha and beta sequencing. RNA was DNase-treated and reverse transcribed with TCR constant-region primers, mostly using SuperScript III. IgG serology results and the functional CMV T cell responses were in complete agreement. What the work shows at the level of the full study, not this receptor alone: RNA-based TCR counts may be affected by expression changes linked to T cell activation and differentiation. A clonotype was defined as a single alpha or beta chain sequence rather than as a paired alpha/beta receptor. TCR abundance followed a power law whose exponent differed between naive and memory subsets but was consistent across the three individuals. Following error correction, more than 95% of naive TCR sequences occurred only once, which made naive abundance distributions much steeper than those of memory subsets. Gini index rose and Shannon and inverse Simpson diversity fell from naive through CM, EM and EMRA in both CD4 and CD8 cells. The repertoire findings for the naive and memory subsets could not be validated, as no ground truth was available.

Library preparation employed UMI-ligation and nested PCR. The beta constant-region primer was an equimolar mix of two oligonucleotides covering both TRBC1 and TRBC2. A single-stranded oligonucleotide carrying the SP2 primer and a 12-nucleotide UMI was ligated to the 3' end of the cDNA by T4 RNA ligase 1. The ligated cDNA went through four rounds of PCR with nested alpha and beta constant-region primers together with the SP2 primer. The ligation reaction was incubated at 16°C for about 20-24 hours. PCR2 was typically run as a SYBR Green qPCR and stopped at a predetermined threshold to prevent over-amplification. All purifications after the first were performed with Agencourt AMPure XP magnetic beads. Library quantification was done by Qubit, followed by a TapeStation check on which the main peak was expected at around 650 bp. The pooled libraries were sequenced on an Illumina MiSeq using v2 2x251 paired-end kits, which usually yielded roughly 0.95-2.1 million reads per sample. Each sample's library went into the pool at around 4 nM, and roughly 4.5-8% PhiX was added to help with cluster recognition. Concerning the study's data processing: FASTQ reads processed by Demultiplexor were assigned V and J genes by Decombinator through tag matching that tolerated a single base-pair mismatch. UMIs were used by Collapsinator to correct both sequencing errors and frequency errors arising from PCR heterogeneity. CDR3Translator translated TCRs and extracted CDR3s from the conserved cysteine to the FGXG phenylalanine, flagging non-productive sequences. Gini, Shannon entropy and inverse Simpson indices were calculated on repertoires that had been subsampled to equal numbers of UMI-defined TCRs. Power-law fits to clonotype abundance distributions were performed by maximum likelihood within the linear range. Similar UMI counts, unique TCR numbers and clonal distributions were obtained with the pipeline and with MIGEC on one naive CD8 sample. The repertoires were searched for roughly 7,900 CMV-associated CDR3 sequences that had been compiled from VDJdb and a published dataset. TCRdb reanalyzed the raw reads on its own, using fastp at Q25 for trimming and MiXCR for clone calling, and kept in-frame beta chains. Every distinct CDR3 protein forms one entry, paired with its most common genes and DNA. TCRdb, not the original authors, processed these V and J calls. In this sample the table shows approximately 27,000 distinct CDR3 sequences, about 10% of which occur a single time. Of the sample, roughly a sixth falls within the top ten clones.

From the second PCR step on, the TCR alpha and beta chain libraries were amplified in separate reactions. Donor CMV status was determined by IFNgamma production from CD4+ T cells after overnight stimulation of fresh PBMCs with CMV viral lysate. Using Miltenyi beads, CD4 T cells were first positively selected, and CD8 T cells were then positively selected from the CD4-negative fraction. Cells stained for CD3, CD4, CD8, CD45RA, CD27 and a live/dead dye were sorted on a BD Aria II into four subsets by CD45RA and CD27. For sorting, CD45RA-CD27- cells were defined as effector memory cells, while CD45RA+CD27- cells were defined as EMRA cells. Blood was obtained from a few healthy volunteers, and the blood from each volunteer was fractionated into CD4 and CD8 T cells and subsequently into four differentiation subsets. About 110 ml of peripheral blood was taken from each donor, and PBMC were separated by density-gradient centrifugation on Ficoll-Paque PLUS. The sorted cells were lysed in RLT buffer, after which RNA was extracted using a Qiagen RNeasy kit and kept at -80 degrees C.

This clonotype was picked up many times. The clone's antigen remains unknown. Base qualities are not recorded, but no much larger clone differs from it by a single base. The V end gives up 2 bases and the J end 15 bases, leaving 7 bases in the junction not matched to a gene. The germline V gene yields KGHDR for CDR1 and SFDVKD for CDR2. Counted from cysteine to phenylalanine, this CDR3 has 13 amino acids. Left in the record is the CDR3 DNA by itself, 39 bases read in frame from the first base. The sequenced sample consisted of effector memory CD4+ T cells from blood. What the cell subset or site label conveys for this sample: effector memory, CD45RA- CD27-. Recombination connected TRBV24-1 to TRBJ2-1, with 9 central nucleotides matching TRBD1. The receptor was isolated from a human donor in good health. The bases are TGTGCCACCAGTGATTGGGGACAGGGTCCGCTGTTCTTC. Protein translation: CATSDWGQGPLFF.